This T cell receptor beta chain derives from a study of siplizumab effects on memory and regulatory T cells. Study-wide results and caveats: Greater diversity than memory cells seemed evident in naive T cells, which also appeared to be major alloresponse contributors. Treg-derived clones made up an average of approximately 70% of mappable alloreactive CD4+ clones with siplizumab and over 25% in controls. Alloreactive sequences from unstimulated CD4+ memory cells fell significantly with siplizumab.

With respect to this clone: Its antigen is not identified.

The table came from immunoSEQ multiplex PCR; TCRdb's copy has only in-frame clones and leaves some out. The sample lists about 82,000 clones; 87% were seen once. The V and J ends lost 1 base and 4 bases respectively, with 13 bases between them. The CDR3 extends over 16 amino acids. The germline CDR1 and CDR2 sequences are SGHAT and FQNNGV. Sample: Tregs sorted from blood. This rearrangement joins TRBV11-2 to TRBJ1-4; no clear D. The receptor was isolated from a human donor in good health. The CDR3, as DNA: TGTGCCAGCAGCTTAGGGCACGGTCAGGTTAATGAAAAACTGTTTTTT. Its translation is CASSLGHGQVNEKLFF.